Here is one TCR beta chain with its context. Its matching antigen is unknown. At the DNA level, this CDR3 is encoded by other sequences in the same sample as well. The entry originates in a study of cytomegalovirus exposure and HLA in healthy donors. The wider study: Some 180 million T cells yielded over 90 million unique TCR beta sequences in earlier analysis.

The PCR contained 60 Vbeta and 13 Jbeta primers. How the authors handled the data: The count from a later analysis was some 76 million unique TCR beta chains, some 10 million of them shared. The method was immunoSEQ multiplex PCR; TCRdb's version includes in-frame clones alone and lacks a portion of them. V and J calls and clone size come straight from that table; D and trimming were deduced from the DNA. In total, the table holds approximately 210,000 clones. Study-level findings and limits: Specificity of a few CMV-associated chains for CMV antigens was verified in vitro.

The CDR3 has 12 residues. V lost 3 bases and J 4 bases, leaving 7 bases between the germline ends. Germline CDR1 MNHEY, CDR2 SMNVEV (reference sequence). Sequencing was performed on PBMCs. This TCR derives from a woman in her twenties or thirties in good health and CMV-seropositive. J is TRBJ2-7 and V is TRBV27, with D possibly TRBD2 on 6 matching bases. The chain's CDR3 is CASSLGGYEQYF. Here the CDR3 DNA reads TGTGCCAGCAGTTTGGGAGGTTACGAGCAGTACTTC.